This entry features one TCR beta chain sequence. The data originate from a study of Graves' ophthalmopathy and Graves' hyperthyroidism. With 5 bases clipped from V and 2 bases from J, the junction kept 8 bases outside the gene matches. The CDR3 totals 16 residues. The germline CDR1 and CDR2 sequences are SGHVS and FNYEAQ. Amplification targeted the TCR beta CDR3 regions, with RNA transcripts as the source material. An opening RT-PCR round employed HTBI primers and preceded a second-round multiplex PCR. MiXCR was run by TCRdb on the multiplex PCR reads, yielding one entry per CDR3 protein. The sample yields some 350,000 distinct CDR3 sequences, roughly 15% seen once.

The specimen was peripheral blood. This chain uses TRBV7-6 with TRBJ2-7; 11 bases align to TRBD2. The TCR sequence derives from an adult woman with stable Graves' hyperthyroidism. The CDR3 reads CASSRSLAGGAYEQYF. CDR3 DNA: TGTGCCAGCAGCCGATCCCTAGCGGGAGGTGCCTACGAGCAGTACTTC.